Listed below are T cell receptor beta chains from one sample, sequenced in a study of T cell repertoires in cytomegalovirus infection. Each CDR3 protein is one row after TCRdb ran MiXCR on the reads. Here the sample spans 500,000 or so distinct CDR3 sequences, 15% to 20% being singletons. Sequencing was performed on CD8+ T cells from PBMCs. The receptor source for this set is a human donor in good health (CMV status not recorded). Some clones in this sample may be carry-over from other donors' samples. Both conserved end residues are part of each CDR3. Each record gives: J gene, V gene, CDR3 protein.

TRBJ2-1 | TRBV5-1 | CASSLSGGAGSQFF
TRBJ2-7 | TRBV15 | CATSQRESYEQYF
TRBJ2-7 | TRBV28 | CAIQGSFSYEQYF
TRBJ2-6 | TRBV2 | CASMGWGRPSGANVLTF
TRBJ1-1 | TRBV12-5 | CASGGGGFSGAFF
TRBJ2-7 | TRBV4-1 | CASSSRTDLSYEQYF
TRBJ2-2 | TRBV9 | CASSGEGANRGELFF
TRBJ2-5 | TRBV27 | CASRGMSGETQYF
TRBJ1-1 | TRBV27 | CASSLGQGITEAFF
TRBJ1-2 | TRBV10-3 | CAISVEGSAGYGYTF
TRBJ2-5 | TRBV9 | CASSVGGGTQYF
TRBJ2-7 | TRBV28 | CASSLEGTGLLEQYF
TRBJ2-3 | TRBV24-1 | CATSDPRTGTDTQYF
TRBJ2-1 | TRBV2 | CARTGSRNEQFF
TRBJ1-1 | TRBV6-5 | CASSPTGQVNTEAFF
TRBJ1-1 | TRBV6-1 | CASRDRLNTEAFF
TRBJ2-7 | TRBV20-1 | CSATDSRKTYEQYF
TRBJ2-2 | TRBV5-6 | CASSAGTFGELFF
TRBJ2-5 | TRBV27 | CASSRGIRETQYF
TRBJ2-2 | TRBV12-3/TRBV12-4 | CASSPPQGDWTGELFF
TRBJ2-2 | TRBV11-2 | CASSPSLGANTGELFF
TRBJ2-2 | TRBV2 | CAIPAWREGPTGELFF
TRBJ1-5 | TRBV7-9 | CASSLGWGGLMSNQPQHF
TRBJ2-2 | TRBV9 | CASSTQAGANTGELFF
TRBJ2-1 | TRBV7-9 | CASTSAGGGPNNEQFF
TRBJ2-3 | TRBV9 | CASSGSGGSTDTQYF
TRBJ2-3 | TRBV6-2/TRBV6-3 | CASSVIRLADPDTQYF
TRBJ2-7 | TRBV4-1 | CASSLRLAGNYEQYF
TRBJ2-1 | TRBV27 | CASSLIGTGGLDEQFF
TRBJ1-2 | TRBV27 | CASGPKLGGNYGYTF
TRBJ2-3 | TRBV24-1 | CATSGASGSRTDTQYF
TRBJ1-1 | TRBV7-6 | CASSLLYRGNTEAFF
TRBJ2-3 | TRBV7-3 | CASSSGGPDTQYF
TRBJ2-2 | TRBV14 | CASSQEEQGNTGELFF
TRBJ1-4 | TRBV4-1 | CASSQGDEKLFF
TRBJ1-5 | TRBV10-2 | CASSVEQGYNQPQHF
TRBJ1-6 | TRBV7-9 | CASSLSDRGLSPLHF
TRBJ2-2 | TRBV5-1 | CASSWSTGLTGTGELFF
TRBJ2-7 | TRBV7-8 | CASSLVDRGLGGYEQYF
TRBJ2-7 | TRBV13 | CASSSGLAEYEQYF
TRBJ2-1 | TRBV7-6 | CASSLGKEGDEQFF
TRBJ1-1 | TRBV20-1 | CSAKDGRNTEAFF
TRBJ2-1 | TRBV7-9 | CASSHGTSGAAYNEQFF
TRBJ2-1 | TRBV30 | CAWRRLSSYNEQFF
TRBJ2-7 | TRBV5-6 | CASSLLGQEHYEQYF
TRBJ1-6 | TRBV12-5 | CASGLYGQGSGNSPLHF
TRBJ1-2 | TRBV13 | CASSLPDRAFYGYTF
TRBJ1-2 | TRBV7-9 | CASSGRTGGSYGYTF
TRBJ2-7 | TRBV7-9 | CASTTQDRTEQYF